This T cell receptor beta chain was captured in a study of human T cells and chemical hapten exposure. Study-level background: Small differences in pooled library volume mainly drove the variation in TCR yields per sample. Regarding the study as a whole: TCRs at a frequency above 1 in 1000 stayed unchanged with DPC sensitization.

Time point indicated: healthy volunteer bleed at 6 weeks. The starting material, unfractionated whole blood, was used for total RNA extraction. Separate cDNA molecules received unique molecular identifiers, which the library attached to them. Using its own MiXCR run on the RACE reads, TCRdb lists one record per CDR3 protein. The data contain 40,000 to 45,000 distinct CDR3 sequences, about 4% of them seen just once; the ten biggest clones take up about 6%. The table lists this clonotype with a few counts. Antigen: not known. Germline CDR1 GTSNPN, CDR2 SVGIG (reference sequence). V was clipped by 3 bases and J by 6 bases, with 17 bases between them. This CDR3 has 14 amino acids.

V usage is TRBV30 and J usage is TRBJ1-2; perhaps TRBD1 as D (6 bases). The sequencing sample was made of whole blood. The TCR was taken from a human donor in good health. Some clones in this sample may be carry-over from other donors' samples. As DNA, the CDR3 is TGTGCCTGGAGGAGGACGCAGGGGCCCCATGGCTACACCTTC. Its translation is CAWRRTQGPHGYTF.